Below are 30 T cell receptor beta chains sequenced from a single sample in a study of cytomegalovirus exposure and HLA in healthy donors. Primers for the PCR totalled 60 Vbeta and 13 Jbeta. Libraries were prepared by immunoSEQ multiplex PCR; TCRdb keeps only in-frame clonotypes and omits some of them. The sample carries about 170,000 clones, around 83% recorded once. Input material: PBMCs. These receptors all come from a girl aged 2 to 10 in good health and CMV-seropositive.

The V gene is TRBV30, the J gene TRBJ2-3; the match to TRBD2 covers 7 bases. The germline V gene encodes CDR1 GTSNPN and CDR2 SVGIG (reference sequence). J was trimmed by 5 bases and V by 2 bases; bases with no gene match: 4. CDR3 length: 13 amino acids. The CDR3 reads CAWSSGGVDTQYF. CDR3 DNA sequence: TGTGCCTGGAGTAGTGGGGGGGTAGATACGCAGTATTTT.

The CDR3 protein is CASMPPSGRETDTQYF. In nucleotides, the CDR3 is TGTGCCAGCATGCCTCCTAGCGGGAGGGAGACAGATACGCAGTATTTT. The rearrangement links TRBV28 to TRBJ2-3, with TRBD2 matching 12 bases. After removal of 7 bases from V and 3 bases from J, the junction contained 8 bases not matched to a gene. The germline CDR1 and CDR2 sequences are MDHEN and SYDVKM. This CDR3 has 16 amino acids.

The chain uses TRBV5-8 and TRBJ1-2; D uncertain. The CDR3 consists of 15 residues. Germline CDR1 reads SGHTS; CDR2 reads YDEGEE. With 5 bases removed from V and 5 bases from J, the gap between germline ends came to 19 bases. The CDR3 DNA reads as TGTGCCAGCAGTTTACGGGGAACGTTGGAATATGGCTACACCTTC. As protein: CASSLRGTLEYGYTF.

The V call is TRBV5-4, the J call TRBJ2-1; 9 bases agree with TRBD2. This CDR3 has 18 amino acids. Germline CDR1 reads SGHNT; CDR2 reads YYREEE (reference sequence). V lost 0 bases and J lost 4; bases outside the gene matches: 11. The CDR3 spells CASSLVGRGRVKYNEQFF. CDR3 DNA: TGTGCCAGCAGCTTGGTCGGACGCGGGAGGGTAAAATACAATGAGCAGTTCTTC.

The chain is built from TRBV2 and TRBJ1-5, with 7 nucleotides matching TRBD1. The germline gives CDR1 SNHLY, CDR2 FYNNEI. The trim removed 2 bases at V and 7 bases at J, leaving 8 bases unmatched. This CDR3 comprises 15 residues. CDR3 residues: CASSEFGTGDQPQHF. As DNA, the CDR3 is TGTGCCAGCAGTGAATTCGGAACAGGGGACCAGCCCCAGCATTTT. The full variable domain, rest sourced from reference TRBV2 and TRBJ1-5, is EPEVTQTPSHQVTQMGQEVILRCVPISNHLYFYWYRQILGQKVEFLVSFYNNEISEKSEIFDDQFSVERPDGSNFTLKIRSTKLEDSAMYFCASSEFGTGDQPQHFGDGTRLSIL.

The chain links TRBV28 to TRBJ2-2, with a tentative D call TRBD2 (6 bases). Trimming shortened V by 4 bases and J by 1 base, and 13 bases separated the two germline ends. The CDR3 runs to 16 residues. Germline values: CDR1 MDHEN, CDR2 SYDVKM. The CDR3 loop reads CASSSVAEKNTGELFF. As DNA, the CDR3 is TGTGCCAGCAGTTCCGTAGCGGAAAAGAACACCGGGGAGCTGTTTTTT.

CDR3 bases: TGTGCCTGGAGTGTTGGGCGCCAAGAGACCCAGTACTTC. It is translated as CAWSVGRQETQYF. The V call is TRBV30, the J call TRBJ2-5; D is uncertain. V lost 0 bases and J 1 base, leaving 6 bases between the germline ends. Germline values: CDR1 GTSNPN, CDR2 SVGIG (reference sequence). The CDR3 length is 13 residues.

The V gene is TRBV6-4, the J gene TRBJ1-2; 7 bases are a match to TRBD1. From germline, CDR1 is MRHNA and CDR2 SNTAGT. The CDR3 contains 14 residues. J lost 9 bases, V lost 0 bases, and 7 bases had no gene match. The CDR3 region is CASSDSGDSSSYTF. The CDR3 DNA reads TGTGCCAGCAGTGACTCCGGGGACAGTTCGAGCTACACCTTC.

For this clone: At one boundary the junction diverges from the germline segment, which might be a read error. V usage is TRBV7-9 and J usage is TRBJ1-1; no definite D call. The V gene's germline CDR1 is SEHNR and CDR2 FQNEAQ (reference sequence). The length of the CDR3 is 15 residues. Here the CDR3 DNA reads TGTGCCAGCAGATTAGGAAATGGGCAGAGCACTGAAGCTTTCTTT. It is translated as CASRLGNGQSTEAFF.

V usage is TRBV25-1 and J usage is TRBJ2-2; possibly TRBD1 for D (6 bases). V was trimmed by 8 bases and J by 0 bases, leaving 10 bases between them. Per the germline V gene, CDR1 is MGHDK and CDR2 is SYGVNS. The CDR3 contains 14 residues. The chain's CDR3 is CASLDSTNTGELFF. CDR3 sequence (DNA): TGTGCCAGCCTGGACAGTACGAACACCGGGGAGCTGTTTTTT.

This rearrangement joins TRBV19 to TRBJ2-3, with D uncertain. The CDR3 sequence is 16 residues long. CDR1 LNHDA and CDR2 SQIVND come from the germline V gene (reference sequence). The V end was cut by 3 bases, the J end by 6 bases, with 19 bases between. CDR3 DNA sequence: TGTGCCAGTAGTATGTCTAAGGATCATATGAGGGATACGCAGTATTTT. Protein sequence: CASSMSKDHMRDTQYF.

The V gene is TRBV9, the J gene TRBJ2-2; TRBD2 matches 7 bases. Germline lookup yields CDR1 SGDLS and CDR2 YYNGEE. With 7 bases clipped from V and 1 base from J, the junction kept 1 base outside the gene matches. This CDR3 spans 13 amino acids. The CDR3, as DNA: TGTGCCAGCCAGCGGGGGAACACCGGGGAGCTGTTTTTT. Its translation: CASQRGNTGELFF. The full variable domain, with the rest looked up from reference TRBV9 and TRBJ2-2, is DSGVTQTPKHLITATGQRVTLRCSPRSGDLSVYWYQQSLDQGLQFLIQYYNGEERAKGNILERFSAQQFPDLHSELNLSSLELGDSALYFCASQRGNTGELFFGEGSRLTVL.

As to this clone: The sample contains more than one DNA sequence encoding this CDR3. This sequence joins TRBV29-1 and TRBJ2-7; 7 bases align to TRBD2. There are 14 residues in the CDR3. The germline V gene encodes CDR1 SQVTM and CDR2 ANQGSEA. Trimming at V came to 4 bases and at J to 0 bases, leaving 6 bases not matched to a gene. The DNA for the CDR3 is TGCAGCGTTGGGAGAGCGGGAACCTCCTACGAGCAGTACTTC. Protein sequence: CSVGRAGTSYEQYF.

This chain joins TRBV27 and TRBJ2-3; TRBD2 matches at 9 bases. CDR1 is MNHEY and CDR2 is SMNVEV in the germline V gene (reference sequence). J was trimmed by 2 bases and V by 2 bases; bases with no gene match: 5. The length of the CDR3 is 16 residues. The CDR3 coding sequence is TGTGCCAGCAGTTTAGCTAGCGGGGTCTACACAGATACGCAGTATTTT. Its translation is CASSLASGVYTDTQYF.

The rearrangement joins TRBV30 to TRBJ2-1; D gene unclear. Trimming shortened V by 0 bases and J by 7 bases, and 10 bases separated the two germline ends. The CDR3 loop spans 13 amino acids. Germline V gene sequence: CDR1 GTSNPN, CDR2 SVGIG (reference sequence). The CDR3 sequence: CAWSVQSFNEQFF. The DNA of the CDR3 is TGTGCCTGGAGTGTACAAAGTTTTAATGAGCAGTTCTTC.

This chain joins TRBV30 and TRBJ2-3, with 7 nucleotides matching TRBD1. The CDR3 sequence is 15 residues long. V was pared by 0 bases and J by 0 bases, with 3 bases of the junction left unmatched. Per the germline V gene, CDR1 is GTSNPN and CDR2 is SVGIG (reference sequence). This CDR3 is CAWSVAGGSTDTQYF. Written as DNA, the CDR3 is TGTGCCTGGAGTGTGGCAGGGGGTAGCACAGATACGCAGTATTTT.

The chain has TRBV7-9 and TRBJ2-5; 10 bases are a match to TRBD1. The CDR3 length is 16 residues. Trimming at V came to 5 bases and at J to 4 bases, leaving 10 bases not matched to a gene. The germline gives CDR1 SEHNR, CDR2 FQNEAQ (reference sequence). Written as DNA, the CDR3 is TGTGCCAGCAGCCTCGTAATAGACAGGGGGCGAGAGACCCAGTACTTC. Translating it yields CASSLVIDRGRETQYF. The full variable domain, completed using reference TRBV7-9 and TRBJ2-5, is DTGVSQNPRHKITKRGQNVTFRCDPISEHNRLYWYRQTLGQGPEFLTYFQNEAQLEKSRLLSDRFSAERPKGSFSTLEIQRTEQGDSAMYLCASSLVIDRGRETQYFGPGTRLLVL.

This clone was counted a single time. This chain connects TRBV6-5 to TRBJ2-2; D is undetermined. This CDR3 comprises 13 residues. Per the germline V gene, CDR1 is MNHEY and CDR2 is SVGAGI. V was cut by 3 bases and J by 2 bases, with 4 bases left in between. CDR3 sequence (DNA): TGTGCCAGCAGTTATTCAAACACCGGGGAGCTGTTTTTT. Translation: CASSYSNTGELFF.

The V and J genes are TRBV7-8 and TRBJ2-7; D not resolved. The V end lost 5 bases, the J end lost 5 bases, and 10 bases lay between the germline ends. The CDR3 is 12 amino acids. Germline values: CDR1 SGHVS, CDR2 FQNEAQ. CDR3 bases: TGTGCCAGCAGCCCGCAGGCAAACGAGCAGTACTTC. It codes for CASSPQANEQYF.

The chain couples TRBV5-1 to TRBJ2-7; maybe TRBD2 (6 bases). Trimming shortened V by 1 base and J by 2 bases, and 13 bases separated the two germline ends. The CDR3 runs 15 residues. Germline values: CDR1 SGHRS, CDR2 YFSETQ. The CDR3 loop reads CASSLSPLATYEQYF. CDR3 in DNA: TGCGCCAGCAGCTTGTCCCCCCTAGCGACCTACGAGCAGTACTTC. Full variable domain (missing parts from reference TRBV5-1 and TRBJ2-7): KAGVTQTPRYLIKTRGQQVTLSCSPISGHRSVSWYQQTPGQGLQFLFEYFSETQRNKGNFPGRFSGRQFSNSRSEMNVSTLELGDSALYLCASSLSPLATYEQYFGPGTRLTVT.

The rearrangement links TRBV2 to TRBJ1-5; tentatively, D is TRBD1 (5 bases). The V end lost 7 bases, the J end lost 4 bases, and 11 bases lay between the germline ends. CDR1 and CDR2 (germline): SNHLY, FYNNEI. CDR3 length: 13 amino acids. The CDR3 DNA reads as TGTGCCAGCATGCAGGAGGGGAATCAGCCCCAGCATTTT. Amino acid sequence: CASMQEGNQPQHF.

To note about this clone: The junction differs from germline at one of its ends, possibly a read error. This rearrangement joins TRBV7-7 to TRBJ2-1; 9 bases agree with TRBD2. The germline V gene has CDR1 SSHAT and CDR2 FNYEAQ (reference sequence). This CDR3 is 13 amino acids long. CDR3 sequence: CASSLAGVAEQFF. The CDR3 nucleotides are TGTGCTAGCAGCTTAGCGGGAGTGGCTGAGCAGTTCTTC.

The chain combines TRBV30 with TRBJ1-1, with TRBD1 identical over 10 bases. Trimming at V came to 3 bases and at J to 4 bases, leaving 2 bases not matched to a gene. Germline V gene data show CDR1 as GTSNPN and CDR2 as SVGIG (reference sequence). This CDR3 comprises 13 residues. The CDR3 spells CAWSGDRGTEAFF. The DNA for the CDR3 is TGTGCCTGGAGCGGGGACAGGGGCACTGAAGCTTTCTTT. Full variable domain (remainder filled in from reference TRBV30 and TRBJ1-1): SQTIHQWPATLVQPVGSPLSLECTVEGTSNPNLYWYRQAAGRGLQLLFYSVGIGQISSEVPQNLSASRPQDRQFILSSKKLLLSDSGFYLCAWSGDRGTEAFFGQGTRLTVV.

The chain combines TRBV2 with TRBJ2-5; 12 positions agree with TRBD2. Trimming took 10 bases from V and 3 from J; bases not matched to a gene: 6. Germline CDR1 SNHLY, CDR2 FYNNEI. The CDR3 sequence is 14 residues long. The CDR3: CATRRLAGEETQYF. Here the CDR3 DNA reads TGTGCCACACGCCGACTAGCGGGAGAAGAGACCCAGTACTTC.

This clone was seen more than once but under ten times. V is TRBV7-9 and J is TRBJ1-1; D is perhaps TRBD1 (6 bases). CDR3 length equals 18 residues. With 5 bases removed from V and 5 bases from J, the gap between germline ends came to 27 bases. CDR1 SEHNR and CDR2 FQNEAQ come from the germline V gene (reference sequence). In nucleotides, the CDR3 is TGTGCCAGCAGCATTTTTAGCGCCTGGCAGGGGACGAAGACTGAAGCTTTCTTT. Translating gives CASSIFSAWQGTKTEAFF.

V and J are TRBV7-8 and TRBJ1-3; D gene uncertain. The V end was cut by 0 bases, the J end by 8 bases, with 11 bases between. The CDR3 is 14 residues long. Germline CDR1 reads SGHVS; CDR2 reads FQNEAQ. CDR3 protein: CASSLAFKGDTIYF. The CDR3 DNA sequence: TGTGCCAGCAGCTTAGCATTTAAAGGAGACACCATATATTTT.

The V call is TRBV15, the J call TRBJ1-5, with 8 bases lining up with TRBD1. Germline V gene data show CDR1 as LNHNV and CDR2 as YYDKDF (reference sequence). This CDR3 has 16 amino acids. Trimming took 2 bases from V and 1 from J; bases not matched to a gene: 4. The CDR3 DNA sequence: TGTGCCACCAGCAGAACCAGGGGGCTAAGCAATCAGCCCCAGCATTTT. Its protein is CATSRTRGLSNQPQHF.

The chain carries TRBV4-1 and TRBJ2-3; D not resolved. Germline values: CDR1 MGHRA, CDR2 YSYEKL. This CDR3 has 14 amino acids. Trimming pared 1 base from V and 6 bases from J, leaving 11 bases between. CDR3 sequence: CASSQGRVRDTQYF. CDR3 in DNA: TGCGCCAGCAGCCAAGGACGGGTCCGGGATACGCAGTATTTT.

The V gene is TRBV19, the J gene TRBJ2-3; the D gene is possibly TRBD1 (6 bases). V was clipped by 3 bases and J by 0 bases, with 13 bases between them. The CDR3 has 16 residues. Germline loops: CDR1 LNHDA, CDR2 SQIVND (reference sequence). CDR3 protein: CASSIPTGYSTDTQYF. CDR3 bases: TGTGCCAGTAGTATCCCAACAGGGTATAGCACAGATACGCAGTATTTT. Based on the CDR3 plus reference TRBV19 and TRBJ2-3, the full variable domain is DGGITQSPKYLFRKEGQNVTLSCEQNLNHDAMYWYRQDPGQGLRLIYYSQIVNDFQKGDIAEGYSVSREKKESFPLTVTSAQKNPTAFYLCASSIPTGYSTDTQYFGPGTRLTVL.

The J gene is TRBJ1-2, the V gene TRBV15; D may be TRBD1 (5 bases). CDR1 is LNHNV, CDR2 YYDKDF, per germline (reference sequence). Trimming removed 0 bases from V and 8 bases from J, with 16 bases in between. The CDR3 runs 15 residues. The CDR3 nucleotides are TGTGCCACCAGCAGAGATCGGGGGGGTTGGGAAGGCTACACCTTC. Translated, it gives CATSRDRGGWEGYTF.